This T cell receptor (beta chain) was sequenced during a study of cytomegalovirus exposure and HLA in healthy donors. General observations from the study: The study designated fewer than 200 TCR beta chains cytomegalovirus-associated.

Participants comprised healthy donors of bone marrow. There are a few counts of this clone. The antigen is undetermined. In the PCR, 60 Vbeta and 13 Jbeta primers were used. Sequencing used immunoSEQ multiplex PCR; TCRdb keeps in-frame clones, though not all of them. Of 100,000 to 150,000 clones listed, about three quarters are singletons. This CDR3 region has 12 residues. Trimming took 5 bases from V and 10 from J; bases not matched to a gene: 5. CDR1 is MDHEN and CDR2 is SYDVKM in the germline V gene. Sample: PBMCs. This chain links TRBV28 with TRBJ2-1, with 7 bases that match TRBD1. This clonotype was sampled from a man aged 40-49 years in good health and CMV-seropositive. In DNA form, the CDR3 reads TGTGCCAGCAGTACGCGACAGGGCGAGCAGTTCTTC. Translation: CASSTRQGEQFF.